This T cell receptor beta chain appears in the sequencing data of a study of immune evolution from preneoplasia to lung adenocarcinoma. Study outcomes and limitations: Later-stage lesions seemingly showed higher T cell density and diversity than normal lung. Top clone frequencies peaked in normal lung, apparently declining through invasive adenocarcinoma.

Concerning this clone: As yet, its antigen is unknown.

Patient tissue came from resections in Japan or China, 2014–2017. Two lung cancer pathologists independently confirmed each histologic diagnosis. The repertoire was sequenced with immunoSEQ multiplex PCR; TCRdb's copy has only in-frame clones and lacks some. The data contain some 6,000 clones, more than 75% of them seen just once; the ten biggest clones take up about a fifth. Germline V gene data show CDR1 as SGDLS and CDR2 as YYNGEE. V lost 4 bases and J lost 0; bases outside the gene matches: 13. The CDR3 runs 18 residues. The sequence was collected from a person between 60 and 79 years old with lung adenocarcinoma. The sample taken for sequencing was FFPE adjacent normal lung tissue. The chain combines TRBV9 with TRBJ2-3; 8 nucleotides agree with TRBD2. The CDR3 coding sequence is TGTGCCAGCAGCCCCCATTATTCGGGACTAGGAAGCACAGATACGCAGTATTTT. The encoded protein is CASSPHYSGLGSTDTQYF. Combining the CDR3 with reference TRBV9 and TRBJ2-3 gives the whole variable domain DSGVTQTPKHLITATGQRVTLRCSPRSGDLSVYWYQQSLDQGLQFLIQYYNGEERAKGNILERFSAQQFPDLHSELNLSSLELGDSALYFCASSPHYSGLGSTDTQYFGPGTRLTVL.